These T cell receptor beta chains were read from a single sample in a study of CD8 T cells in Susac syndrome. One entry per CDR3 protein results from TCRdb running MiXCR on the immunoSEQ multiplex PCR reads. The top ten hold 0.2% to 0.25% of the sample, which has approximately 130,000 distinct CDR3 sequences, around 90% seen once. Sequencing was done on a sample of CD8+ T cells from PBMCs. The origin of the receptors is a human donor with multiple sclerosis. Both conserved end residues are part of each CDR3. D genes are given only for firm matches. The size of a clone is reported for some rows only, either as once, few or many, or as a class for expanded clones.

DNA | CDR3 | D | J | size | V
TGCAGTGCTAGCCCCGGGATCGGAGGACCTGAAGCTTTCTTT | CSASPGIGGPEAFF | . | TRBJ1-1 | . | TRBV20-1
TGTGCCAGCAAACCGGGACAGTATGGCTACACCTTC | CASKPGQYGYTF | TRBD1 | TRBJ1-2 | . | TRBV6-1
TGCGCCAGCAGCTTGGCAGGGGAAGACTTTAACTATGGCTACACCTTC | CASSLAGEDFNYGYTF | . | TRBJ1-2 | few | TRBV5-1
TGTGCCAGCAGCCAAGGGGACAGAAGCTACGAGCAGTACTTC | CASSQGDRSYEQYF | TRBD1 | TRBJ2-7 | . | TRBV3-1
TGTGCCAGCAGTTCCCGACTAGCGGGAGAGGGCCGGTACTTC | CASSSRLAGEGRYF | TRBD2 | TRBJ2-7 | . | TRBV12-3/TRBV12-4
TGCAGTGCTAGAGATGAGGGTAGGGGGAGCGGTGAGCAGTTCTTC | CSARDEGRGSGEQFF | . | TRBJ2-1 | . | TRBV20-1
TGTGCCAGCAGCTCCGCGGACACGGCGCAGTATTTT | CASSSADTAQYF | . | TRBJ2-3 | . | TRBV5-6
TGCAGCGACCTTCGCGGCTCCTACAATGAGCAGTTCTTC | CSDLRGSYNEQFF | . | TRBJ2-1 | once | TRBV29-1
TGTGCCACCAGCAGAGCGAAAACGGAAACAGCCAAAAACATTCAGTACTTC | CATSRAKTETAKNIQYF | . | TRBJ2-4 | . | TRBV15
TGTGCCAGCAGCCGACTAGCGGGAGAACTAGATACGCAGTATTTT | CASSRLAGELDTQYF | TRBD2 | TRBJ2-3 | . | TRBV28
TGTGCCAGCAGCCAAGAACGGGACAGAGGCTATCAGCCCCAGCATTTT | CASSQERDRGYQPQHF | TRBD1 | TRBJ1-5 | . | TRBV4-2
TGTGCCAGCAGCTTATTCGGGAGTGATGAAGCTTTCTTT | CASSLFGSDEAFF | . | TRBJ1-1 | . | TRBV7-8
TGTGCCAGCAGAGTCACCCCGGGGGCCAAAAACATTCAGTACTTC | CASRVTPGAKNIQYF | . | TRBJ2-4 | . | TRBV27
TGTGCCACCAGCGAGGGACTAGCGGGAGTTGGGAATGAGCAGTTCTTC | CATSEGLAGVGNEQFF | TRBD2 | TRBJ2-1 | . | TRBV15
TGTGCCAGCAGCCAAGGACTGAGTACTGGCTCCTACGAGCAGTACTTC | CASSQGLSTGSYEQYF | . | TRBJ2-7 | . | TRBV3-1
TGTGCCAGCAGCCCAAGACAGGGCACTGAAGCTTTCTTT | CASSPRQGTEAFF | TRBD1 | TRBJ1-1 | few | TRBV4-2
TGTGCCAGCATGACAGGGGGTCCCCCCCGCAATGAGCAGTTCTTC | CASMTGGPPRNEQFF | TRBD1 | TRBJ2-1 | . | TRBV2
TGTGCCAGCAGCGACGAGAACGGCTTTTGGGCCACCGGGGAGCTGTTTTTT | CASSDENGFWATGELFF | . | TRBJ2-2 | once | TRBV9
TGCGTTGACAGGGGGAATCAGCCCCAGCATTTT | CVDRGNQPQHF | TRBD1 | TRBJ1-5 | . | TRBV4-3
TGTGCCCAGAGGGGAAGTCATAATGAAAAACTGTTTTTT | CAQRGSHNEKLFF | . | TRBJ1-4 | . | TRBV30
TGCAGTGCCCCCAGGACTAGCGACGACAATGAGCAGTTCTTC | CSAPRTSDDNEQFF | TRBD2 | TRBJ2-1 | . | TRBV20-1
TGTGCCAGCAGTGAGACGGTGAACACTGAAGCTTTCTTT | CASSETVNTEAFF | . | TRBJ1-1 | once | TRBV6-4
TGTGCCACCAGCAGAGATTTCGAGACCCAGTACTTC | CATSRDFETQYF | . | TRBJ2-5 | . | TRBV15
TGTGCCATCAGTGCCCCGGATGAAAAACTGTTTTTT | CAISAPDEKLFF | . | TRBJ1-4 | once | TRBV10-3
TGTGCCAGCAGCCTGACTAGCGGGTGGGGAGATACGCAGTATTTT | CASSLTSGWGDTQYF | TRBD2 | TRBJ2-3 | . | TRBV7-2
TGTGCCAGCAGCGGAACGTTAGGGATCACAGATACGCAGTATTTT | CASSGTLGITDTQYF | . | TRBJ2-3 | once | TRBV7-8
TGTGCCAGCGGGGTGAGCGGGAGGCCCTATGAGCAGTTCTTC | CASGVSGRPYEQFF | TRBD2 | TRBJ2-1 | . | TRBV7-9
TGTGCCTGGAGTCCACCAACCCAAGATACGCAGTATTTT | CAWSPPTQDTQYF | . | TRBJ2-3 | once | TRBV30
TGTGCCAGCAGTTTTACGGAGGGCACTGAAGCTTTCTTT | CASSFTEGTEAFF | . | TRBJ1-1 | . | TRBV27
TGCGCCAGCAGCCCTGGCCGGGACTACTACGAGCAGTACTTC | CASSPGRDYYEQYF | TRBD2 | TRBJ2-7 | . | TRBV5-1
TGTGCCAGCAGTTACCGGGGGGAATTAAACACTGAAGCTTTCTTT | CASSYRGELNTEAFF | . | TRBJ1-1 | . | TRBV6-6
TGTGCCAGCAGTCCCCAACCTACAGCCTACGAGCAGTACTTC | CASSPQPTAYEQYF | . | TRBJ2-7 | . | TRBV28
TGTGCCAGCAGCTGGGGTATTAGCGGCTACAATGAGCAGTTCTTC | CASSWGISGYNEQFF | . | TRBJ2-1 | . | TRBV7-2
TGTGCCAGCAACGACCGGAGATTAGCGGTCCACGAGCAGTACTTC | CASNDRRLAVHEQYF | . | TRBJ2-7 | . | TRBV7-8
TGTGCCAGCAGTTTTGGTCAGGGGGCCCACGAGCAGTACTTC | CASSFGQGAHEQYF | TRBD1 | TRBJ2-7 | . | TRBV27
TGTGCCAGCAGCTCCGGGACAGGGATCTACGAGCAGTACTTC | CASSSGTGIYEQYF | TRBD1 | TRBJ2-7 | . | TRBV5-6
TGTGCCAGCAGCTTAGATCTTATGGCCGCTAACACCGGGGAGCTGTTTTTT | CASSLDLMAANTGELFF | . | TRBJ2-2 | . | TRBV11-3
TGTGCCAGCAGCTTCTCCACGCGGGGCCAGGGAGAGACCCAGTACTTC | CASSFSTRGQGETQYF | . | TRBJ2-5 | . | TRBV5-4
TGTGCCAGCAGCCCTAGACTAGCGGGAGAGGTTCACAATGAGCAGTTCTTC | CASSPRLAGEVHNEQFF | TRBD2 | TRBJ2-1 | . | TRBV7-9
TGCAGCGTTGAAGATTGGGGGGACAGATCGAACACTGAAGCTTTCTTT | CSVEDWGDRSNTEAFF | TRBD1 | TRBJ1-1 | . | TRBV29-1
TGTGCCATCACCCCCGTTGTGTCCACCGGGGAGCTGTTTTTT | CAITPVVSTGELFF | . | TRBJ2-2 | . | TRBV10-3
TGTGCCAGCAGCTCCTCGTACGACAGGGCCCACGAGCAGTACTTC | CASSSSYDRAHEQYF | TRBD1 | TRBJ2-7 | . | TRBV7-9
TGTGCCAGCAGTGGCAGACTAGCGGTGCCCTACGAGCAGTACTTC | CASSGRLAVPYEQYF | TRBD2 | TRBJ2-7 | few | TRBV12-3/TRBV12-4
TGTGCCAGCAGCCACCCAGGGGATTGGGTCGGTGAAGCTTTCTTT | CASSHPGDWVGEAFF | . | TRBJ1-1 | . | TRBV7-9
TGTGCCAGTAGCGGTAACACAGATACGCAGTATTTT | CASSGNTDTQYF | . | TRBJ2-3 | . | TRBV7-9
TGTGCCAGCAGCCAAGCCCCAGGCTCCGGGAATGAGCAGTTCTTC | CASSQAPGSGNEQFF | . | TRBJ2-1 | . | TRBV3-1
TGTGCCAGCGGCCCGGACAGAAACGAGCAGTACTTC | CASGPDRNEQYF | . | TRBJ2-7 | . | TRBV12-3/TRBV12-4
TGTGCCACCAGGGGGACTAGCGAACCAGTGGCGGAGCAGTTCTTC | CATRGTSEPVAEQFF | TRBD2 | TRBJ2-1 | . | TRBV15
TGTGCCTGGAGCCCCCTGACCAACACCGGGGAGCTGTTTTTT | CAWSPLTNTGELFF | . | TRBJ2-2 | . | TRBV30
TGTGCCACCGGACCGATAACAAGAGAAGGGGCCAACGTCCTGACTTTC | CATGPITREGANVLTF | . | TRBJ2-6 | . | TRBV2
TGTGCCTGGAGTGTACTAGCAAGCAATGAGCAGTTCTTC | CAWSVLASNEQFF | . | TRBJ2-1 | . | TRBV30
TGTGCCAGCAGTTACTCCCACGAGGGGCCCCACTACGAGCAGTACTTC | CASSYSHEGPHYEQYF | . | TRBJ2-7 | . | TRBV6-2/TRBV6-3
TGCAGTGCTAGACTTCTACTAGCGGGGGTGGCGGGGAACATTCAGTACTTC | CSARLLLAGVAGNIQYF | TRBD2 | TRBJ2-4 | . | TRBV20-1
TGTGCCAGCGGGAGGGTTTTCCCCCAAGAGACCCAGTACTTC | CASGRVFPQETQYF | TRBD2 | TRBJ2-5 | . | TRBV3-1